This record concerns one T cell receptor beta chain sequence. The data are from a study of blood T cell repertoires in COVID-19. TCRdb's copy holds only in-frame clones and misses some; the assay was immunoSEQ multiplex PCR. The table includes roughly 120,000 clones, around nine tenths detected once. This TCR derives from a middle-aged man with acute or convalescent COVID-19. The sample consisted of peripheral blood.

Written as DNA, the CDR3 is TGCACCAGCAGCCCCTGGGACAGACAAGAGACCCAGTACTTC. Translated: CTSSPWDRQETQYF. This chain joins TRBV1 and TRBJ2-5; TRBD1, the D gene given by the table, was not confirmed from the DNA. TRBV1 is marked as a pseudogene. The CDR3 length is 14 residues.